These 7 T cell receptor beta chains were all obtained from the same sample, sequenced in a study of cytomegalovirus exposure and HLA in healthy donors. Measured with immunoSEQ multiplex PCR; TCRdb has only the in-frame clones, and not every one. The sample has tens of thousands of clones, about 93% seen once. The sequencing sample was made of PBMCs. These receptors were taken from a young woman in good health and CMV-seropositive.

The chain has TRBV19 and TRBJ1-2; D gene uncertain. The CDR3 is made up of 14 amino acids. Germline CDR1 reads LNHDA; CDR2 reads SQIVND (reference sequence). Trimming took 8 bases from V and 6 from J, leaving 19 bases between them. The CDR3 nucleotides read TGTGCCAGTCTTTTGGGAGGCGAAGTAGATGGCTACACCTTC. Encoded protein: CASLLGGEVDGYTF.

Here the CDR3 reads CASSNQGTWDQFF. CDR3 bases: TGTGCCAGCAGTAACCAGGGTACGTGGGATCAGTTCTTC. The rearrangement joins TRBV5-4 to TRBJ2-1; tentatively, D is TRBD1 (5 bases). Germline V gene lookup returns CDR1 SGHNT and CDR2 YYREEE (reference sequence). This CDR3 is 13 amino acids long. V dropped 5 bases and J dropped 13 bases, with 19 bases sitting between them.

The rearrangement joins TRBV7-6 to TRBJ2-2; D is unclear. This CDR3 has 17 amino acids. Germline V gene sequence: CDR1 SGHVS, CDR2 FNYEAQ. V dropped 1 base and J dropped 2 bases, with 14 bases sitting between them. The CDR3 DNA reads as TGTGCCAGCAGCTTAGGGGCCAGTATGGTCAACACCGGGGAGCTGTTTTTT. It is translated as CASSLGASMVNTGELFF.

The chain has TRBV7-9 and TRBJ2-2; maybe TRBD1 (6 bases). The V gene lost 4 bases and the J gene lost 4 bases, with 13 bases spanning the gap. This CDR3 is 15 amino acids long. Germline V gene data show CDR1 as SEHNR and CDR2 as FQNEAQ (reference sequence). CDR3 DNA: TGTGCCAGCAGCTCACCGGGACAAGTCACCGGGGAGCTGTTTTTT. Amino acids: CASSSPGQVTGELFF.

This sequence joins TRBV7-2 and TRBJ2-7, with D perhaps matching TRBD2 (5 bases). CDR3 length: 13 amino acids. Trimming removed 5 bases from V and 6 bases from J, with 14 bases in between. Germline-derived CDR1 and CDR2 are SGHTA and FQGNSA. This CDR3 reads CASSPPGSVEQYF. DNA for the CDR3: TGTGCCAGCAGCCCTCCTGGGAGTGTCGAGCAGTACTTC. The full variable domain, with the rest looked up from reference TRBV7-2 and TRBJ2-7, is GAGVSQSPSNKVTEKGKDVELRCDPISGHTALYWYRQSLGQGLEFLIYFQGNSAPDKSGLPSDRFSAERTGGSVSTLTIQRTQQEDSAVYLCASSPPGSVEQYFGPGTRLTVT.

The chain combines TRBV11-2 with TRBJ2-1; D perhaps matches TRBD2 (6 bases). V was clipped by 0 bases and J by 8 bases, with 11 bases between them. The CDR3 has 14 amino acids. CDR1 and CDR2 from the germline V gene are SGHAT and FQNNGV. CDR3 residues: CASSLDIGGDEQFF. Here the CDR3 DNA reads TGTGCCAGCAGCTTAGATATTGGAGGGGATGAGCAGTTCTTC.

The gene calls are TRBV6-5 and TRBJ1-3, with D maybe TRBD1 (6 bases). V was trimmed by 4 bases and J by 2 bases, leaving 9 bases between them. CDR3 length: 14 residues. Germline V gene lookup returns CDR1 MNHEY and CDR2 SVGAGI. CDR3 bases: TGTGCCAGCAGTTCGTCAGGGGCTGGAAACACCATATATTTT. Its translation: CASSSSGAGNTIYF.